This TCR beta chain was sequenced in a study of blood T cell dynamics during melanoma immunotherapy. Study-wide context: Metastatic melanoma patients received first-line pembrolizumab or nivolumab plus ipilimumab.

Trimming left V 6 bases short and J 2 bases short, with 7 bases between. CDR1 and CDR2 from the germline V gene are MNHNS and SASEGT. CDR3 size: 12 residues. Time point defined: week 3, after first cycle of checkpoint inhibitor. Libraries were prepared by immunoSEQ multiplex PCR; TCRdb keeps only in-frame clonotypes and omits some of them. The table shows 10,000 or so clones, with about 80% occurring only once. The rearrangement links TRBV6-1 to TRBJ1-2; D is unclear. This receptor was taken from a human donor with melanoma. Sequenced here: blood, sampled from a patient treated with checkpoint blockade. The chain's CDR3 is CASRDPNYGYTF. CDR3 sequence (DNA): TGTGCCAGCAGGGATCCCAACTATGGCTACACCTTC.